The source of this T cell receptor (beta chain) is a study of beta chain features in type 1 diabetes. The CDR3 sequence is 14 residues long. Germline-derived CDR1 and CDR2 are MNHGY and SVAAGI. The germline V and J ends were trimmed by 4 bases and 8 bases, with 15 bases remaining between them. The sequenced template was cDNA made from the entire isolated RNA. Some clones are missing from TCRdb's copy, which holds only in-frame ones; the method was immunoSEQ multiplex PCR. The repertoire holds roughly 500,000 clones, with 25% to 35% as singletons. The source material was naive CD4+ T cells from blood. The chain links TRBV6-9 to TRBJ2-1; D call uncertain. The source of this sequence is a young man in good health. CDR3 bases: TGTGCCAGCAGTTCGAGCTACGAGAAACATGAGCAGTTCTTC. Protein: CASSSSYEKHEQFF.